This T cell receptor (beta chain) was obtained from a study of blood T cell repertoires in COVID-19 (TCRdb year 2020). The study in broad terms: Samples from collaborators originated in the United States, Italy and Spain and spanned both the acute and convalescent phases of COVID-19. The material from the prospective study consisted of cDNA or gDNA derived from T cells, B-cell-depleted T cells, or PBMCs. Where available, HLA class I and class II types were obtained from metadata supplied by the sample provider rather than from assay-based typing. Subjects who had been exposed to COVID-19, were actively infected with it, or had recovered from it provided the deeply sampled blood TCRbeta repertoires that made up the dataset. A de-identified subject ID, COVID-19 status, age in years and sex were almost always included in the sample metadata. The repertoires were released in a freely available public database intended as a resource for research on the immune response to SARS-CoV-2. Samples came from the ongoing ImmuneRACE study (first 160 participants) plus 1,254 subjects from 6 global collaborators. The full study reports these points: How much clinical and demographic metadata was included differed by source and by participant, and the metadata was provided uncurated.

Each collaborating institution followed its own protocols to collect whole blood in K2EDTA tubes. For TCRbeta analysis, collaborators shipped samples in one of three forms: frozen whole blood, isolated PBMCs, or DNA extracted from either of those sample types. The immunoSEQ Assay, a bias-controlled multiplex PCR, was used to amplify TCRbeta CDR3 regions from genomic DNA. On the study's bioinformatics: The number of nucleated cells in each sample was estimated by amplification of reference gene primers within the assay. Sequence reads were collapsed and filtered to measure the absolute abundance of every unique TCRbeta CDR3 rearrangement. Productive Simpson clonality was computed per sample as the square root of Simpson's diversity index over productive rearrangements. Drawn from immuneACCESS, this table holds only the in-frame rearrangements with V and J called that TCRdb kept. Clones are partly lost; checked studies trace under half to an unresolved V gene and leave the rest unexplained. V and J calls and clone size follow that table, whereas D and trimming were derived from the DNA. In all, the sample holds around 67,000 clones, and about 70% of those were seen once. Roughly 36% of the sample is in the top ten clones.

Concerning this clone: The antigen this receptor binds is unknown. Base-call qualities are not available, and no considerably larger clone is one nucleotide away.

V is cut by 1 base and J by 1 base, and the space between the germline ends is 11 bases. The CDR3 starts with the cysteine, ends with the phenylalanine, and has 16 residues. This entry keeps only the CDR3 DNA: 48 bases, framed from base 1. In the germline V gene, CDR1 corresponds to SGHDN and CDR2 to FVKESK. The TCR comes from a woman in her seventies with acute or convalescent COVID-19. In this chain, TRBV14 is recombined with TRBJ1-3, with TRBD1 tentatively as D gene (5 bases match). The sequenced sample was peripheral blood. The DNA sequence is as follows: TGTGCCAGCAGCCAAGTAGCCGGGGGATCTGGAAACACCATATATTTT. It specifies CASSQVAGGSGNTIYF.